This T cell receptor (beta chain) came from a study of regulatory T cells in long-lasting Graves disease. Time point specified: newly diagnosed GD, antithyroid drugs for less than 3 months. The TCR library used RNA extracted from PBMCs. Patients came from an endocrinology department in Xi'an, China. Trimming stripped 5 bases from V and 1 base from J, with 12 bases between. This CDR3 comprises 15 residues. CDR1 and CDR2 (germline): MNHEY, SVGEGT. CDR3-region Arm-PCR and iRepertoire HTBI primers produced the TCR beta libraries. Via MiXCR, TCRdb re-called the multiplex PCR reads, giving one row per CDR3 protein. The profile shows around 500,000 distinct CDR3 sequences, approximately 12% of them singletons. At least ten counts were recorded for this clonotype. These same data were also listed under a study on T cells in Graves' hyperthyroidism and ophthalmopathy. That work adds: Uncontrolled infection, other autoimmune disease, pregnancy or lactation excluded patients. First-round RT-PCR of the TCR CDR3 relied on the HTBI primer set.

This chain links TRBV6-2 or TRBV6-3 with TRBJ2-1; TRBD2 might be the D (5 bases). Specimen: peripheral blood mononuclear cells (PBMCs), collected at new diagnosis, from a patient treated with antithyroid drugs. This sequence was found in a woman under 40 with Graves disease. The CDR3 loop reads CASSATRSSYNEQFF. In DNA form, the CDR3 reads TGTGCCAGCAGTGCCACTAGGTCTTCCTACAATGAGCAGTTCTTC.